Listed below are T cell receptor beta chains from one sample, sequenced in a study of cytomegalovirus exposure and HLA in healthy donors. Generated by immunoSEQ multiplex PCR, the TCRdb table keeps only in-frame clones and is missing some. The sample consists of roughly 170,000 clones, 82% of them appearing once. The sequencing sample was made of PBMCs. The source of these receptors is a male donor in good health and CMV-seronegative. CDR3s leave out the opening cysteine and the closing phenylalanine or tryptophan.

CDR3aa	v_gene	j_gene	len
ASSLGLGTNTPSEQY	TRBV11-3	TRBJ2-7	15
ASSMTGMNTEAF	TRBV19	TRBJ1-1	12
ASSLGTGERCT	TRBV5-1	TRBJ1-2	11
ASRKRQGASTDTQY	TRBV19	TRBJ2-3	14
ASSFNGGGGETQY	TRBV7-3	TRBJ2-5	13
ASSPPGQGYEQY	TRBV19	TRBJ2-7	12
ASSGPWGAYT	TRBV27	TRBJ1-2	10
ASSEDRGGNTIY	TRBV6-1	TRBJ1-3	12
ASSQDRRSYEQY	TRBV18	TRBJ2-7	12
ASRDSHLWTQY	TRBV27	TRBJ2-5	11
ASSSGRLANRQYEQY	TRBV27	TRBJ2-7	15